What follows are 25 T cell receptor beta chains derived from one specimen sequenced in a study of cytomegalovirus exposure and HLA in healthy donors. The PCR contained 60 Vbeta and 13 Jbeta primers. Some clones are missing from TCRdb's copy, which holds only in-frame ones; the method was immunoSEQ multiplex PCR. The profile covers fewer than 200,000 clones, with about three quarters appearing a single time and about 1.4% taken by the ten largest. Sequences were obtained from PBMCs. These TCRs come from a girl aged 10 to 17 in good health and CMV-seronegative.

This clone was picked up a small number of times. The genes are TRBV6-5 and TRBJ1-6; D perhaps matches TRBD1 (6 bases). V was trimmed by 2 bases and J by 7 bases, leaving 15 bases between them. This CDR3 spans 16 amino acids. Germline CDR1 reads MNHEY; CDR2 reads SVGAGI. The CDR3 region is CASSYTAGVGNSPLHF. CDR3 in DNA: TGTGCCAGCAGTTACACGGCAGGGGTAGGGAATTCACCCCTCCACTTT.

The CDR3 sequence is CASSPGEAGKFF. In DNA form, the CDR3 reads TGTGCCAGCTCACCGGGTGAAGCGGGGAAGTTCTTC. The J gene is TRBJ2-1, the V gene TRBV18; 7 nucleotides agree with TRBD2. After removal of 3 bases from V and 14 bases from J, the junction contained 7 bases not matched to a gene. Germline CDR1 reads KGHSH; CDR2 reads LQKENI. This CDR3 is built from 12 residues. The variable domain in full, with the rest retrieved from reference TRBV18 and TRBJ2-1, is NAGVMQNPRHLVRRRGQEARLRCSPMKGHSHVYWYRQLPEEGLKFMVYLQKENIIDESGMPKERFSAEFPKEGPSILRIQQVVRGDSAAYFCASSPGEAGKFFGPGTRLTVL.

The chain uses TRBV2 and TRBJ2-6; D is undetermined. V was pared by 5 bases and J by 2 bases, with 10 bases between. The CDR3 totals 15 residues. CDR1 is SNHLY and CDR2 is FYNNEI in the germline V gene. CDR3 bases: TGTGCCAGCAGTATAGTACGAACTGGGGCCAACGTCCTGACTTTC. Amino acids: CASSIVRTGANVLTF.

This chain connects TRBV19 to TRBJ2-1; D is uncertain. CDR1 LNHDA and CDR2 SQIVND come from the germline V gene (reference sequence). CDR3 size: 15 residues. V lost 6 bases and J lost 3, with 15 bases in between. CDR3 amino acids: CASRMGPLFYNEQFF. The CDR3 nucleotides are TGTGCCAGTAGGATGGGCCCCCTATTCTACAATGAGCAGTTCTTC.

This clone was detected a few times. This chain uses TRBV11-2 with TRBJ1-1, with D hard to call. CDR3 length: 15 residues. Germline values: CDR1 SGHAT, CDR2 FQNNGV. Trimming pared 1 base from V and 1 base from J, leaving 10 bases between. DNA for the CDR3: TGTGCCAGCAGCTTAGTTGCTGAGTGGAACACTGAAGCTTTCTTT. This translates into CASSLVAEWNTEAFF.

This clone was picked up a small number of times. The chain combines TRBV25-1 with TRBJ2-7; D is perhaps TRBD1 (5 bases). The germline CDR1 and CDR2 sequences are MGHDK and SYGVNS. CDR3 length: 12 amino acids. V lost 7 bases and J lost 7, with 14 bases in between. The CDR3 nucleotides are TGTGCCAGCACCTGGGGCCCCGGGGAGCAGTACTTC. As protein: CASTWGPGEQYF.

This sequence joins TRBV11-2 and TRBJ2-3, with D tentatively TRBD1 (5 bases). The CDR3 contains 14 residues. Germline CDR1 and CDR2: SGHAT and FQNNGV. V was trimmed by 5 bases and J by 4 bases, leaving 13 bases between them. The CDR3 spells CASSALAGSDTQYF. The CDR3 DNA follows: TGTGCCAGCAGCGCCCTCGCAGGGTCAGATACGCAGTATTTT.

The chain is built from TRBV11-3 and TRBJ2-7; D possibly corresponds to TRBD2 (6 bases). V was cut by 7 bases and J by 5 bases, with 18 bases left in between. Germline V lookup: CDR1 SGHNT, CDR2 YENEEA. The CDR3 is made up of 14 amino acids. The CDR3 protein is CASTNRGFPDEQYF. CDR3 bases: TGTGCCAGCACCAACCGGGGGTTCCCGGACGAGCAGTACTTC. The full variable domain, completed using reference TRBV11-3 and TRBJ2-7, is EAGVVQSPRYKIIEKKQPVAFWCNPISGHNTLYWYLQNLGQGPELLIRYENEEAVDDSQLPKDRFSAERLKGVDSTLKIQPAELGDSAVYLCASTNRGFPDEQYFGPGTRLTVT.

On this clone: The same CDR3 is also encoded by other DNA sequences in this sample. This chain links TRBV6-5 with TRBJ2-7; TRBD1 matches 11 bases. This CDR3 is built from 15 residues. V trimming: 0 bases; J trimming: 4 bases; junction bases outside the gene matches: 2. Germline CDR1 MNHEY, CDR2 SVGAGI. CDR3 protein: CASSYSRDRGYEQYF. CDR3 in DNA: TGTGCCAGCAGTTACTCACGGGACAGGGGGTACGAGCAGTACTTC.

In DNA form, the CDR3 reads TGTGCCAGCAGTAAGGAAGGACTCGCGGTTATGGATGAGCAGTTCTTC. This codes for CASSKEGLAVMDEQFF. The gene calls are TRBV9 and TRBJ2-1, with D maybe TRBD2 (5 bases). The CDR3 has 16 amino acids. V lost 5 bases to trimming and J lost 8 bases, with 23 bases between them. Germline-derived CDR1 and CDR2 are SGDLS and YYNGEE.

This chain uses TRBV6-5 with TRBJ1-6, with a possible D match to TRBD1 (6 bases). Germline V lookup: CDR1 MNHEY, CDR2 SVGAGI. This CDR3 contains 14 residues. V dropped 7 bases and J dropped 8 bases, with 15 bases sitting between them. CDR3 sequence: CASKEDSTDSPLHF. CDR3 sequence (DNA): TGTGCCAGCAAAGAGGACAGCACGGATTCACCCCTCCACTTT.

This clone was seen more than once but under ten times. V usage is TRBV19 and J usage is TRBJ2-7; TRBD1 matches 8 bases. The V and J ends lost 1 base and 0 bases, in that order; junction bases with no gene match: 2. Germline lookup yields CDR1 LNHDA and CDR2 SQIVND (reference sequence). The CDR3 covers 15 residues. The CDR3: CASSIVGTGSYEQYF. The CDR3 nucleotides read TGTGCCAGTAGTATAGTGGGGACAGGCTCCTACGAGCAGTACTTC. The complete variable domain, with remaining parts taken from reference TRBV19 and TRBJ2-7, reads DGGITQSPKYLFRKEGQNVTLSCEQNLNHDAMYWYRQDPGQGLRLIYYSQIVNDFQKGDIAEGYSVSREKKESFPLTVTSAQKNPTAFYLCASSIVGTGSYEQYFGPGTRLTVT.

This sequence joins TRBV21-1 and TRBJ1-3. TRBV21-1 is recorded as a pseudogene. CDR3 size: 15 residues. CDR3 residues: CASSTWTDSGNTIYF. CDR3 sequence (DNA): TGTGCCAGCAGCACTTGGACTGACTCTGGAAACACCATATATTTT.

This chain joins TRBV29-1 and TRBJ1-1; 7 bases are shared with TRBD1. Trimming cost V 5 bases and J 0 bases; bases outside gene matches: 3. Germline V gene lookup returns CDR1 SQVTM and CDR2 ANQGSEA. CDR3 size: 13 residues. CDR3 coding DNA: TGCAGCGTTACAGGGGCGATGAACACTGAAGCTTTCTTT. It specifies CSVTGAMNTEAFF.

The J gene is TRBJ1-1, the V gene TRBV6-1; 8 nucleotides match TRBD1. The trim removed 0 bases at V and 4 bases at J, leaving 7 bases unmatched. The length of the CDR3 is 16 residues. Germline V CDR1 and CDR2: MNHNS, SASEGT. The CDR3 DNA sequence: TGTGCCAGCAGTGAAGCGATGCGACAGGGGAGCACTGAAGCTTTCTTT. Translation: CASSEAMRQGSTEAFF.

The chain joins TRBV18 to TRBJ1-2, with 8 bases aligning to TRBD1. The CDR3 sequence is 13 residues long. Trimming at V came to 4 bases and at J to 8 bases, leaving 6 bases not matched to a gene. Looked up from germline, CDR1 is KGHSH and CDR2 is LQKENI. CDR3 protein: CASSLDRVRGYTF. For the CDR3, the DNA is TGTGCCAGCTCACTGGACAGGGTGAGGGGCTACACCTTC.

A few counts support this clone. The chain carries TRBV6-5 and TRBJ1-1; 10 positions agree with TRBD1. Germline V gene lookup returns CDR1 MNHEY and CDR2 SVGAGI. Trimming took 0 bases from V and 3 from J; bases not matched to a gene: 1. The CDR3 spans 15 residues. CDR3 DNA sequence: TGTGCCAGCAGTTACTCGGGGACAGGGGACACTGAAGCTTTCTTT. Protein sequence: CASSYSGTGDTEAFF.

This clone was recorded a few times. The chain links TRBV5-8 to TRBJ2-5, with TRBD2 matching over 14 bases. The CDR3 runs 17 residues. Germline V gives CDR1 SGHTS, CDR2 YDEGEE. J gave up 2 bases and V 0 bases, and 3 bases lay outside the gene matches. In DNA, the CDR3 is TGTGCCAGCAGCTTGGGGACTAGCGGGGGGCAACAAGAGACCCAGTACTTC. Encoded protein: CASSLGTSGGQQETQYF. Complete variable domain (other parts from reference TRBV5-8 and TRBJ2-5): EAGVTQSPTHLIKTRGQQATLRCSPISGHTSVYWYQQALGLGLQFLLWYDEGEERNRGNFPPRFSGRQFPNYSSELNVNALELEDSALYLCASSLGTSGGQQETQYFGPGTRLLVL.

V usage is TRBV7-9 and J usage is TRBJ2-6; tentatively, D is TRBD2 (5 bases). Looked up from germline, CDR1 is SEHNR and CDR2 is FQNEAQ (reference sequence). The V gene lost 7 bases and the J gene lost 3 bases, with 13 bases spanning the gap. CDR3 size: 15 residues. CDR3 DNA: TGTGCCAGCACCATGGAGGCGAATGGGGCCAACGTCCTGACTTTC. Residues: CASTMEANGANVLTF. The full variable domain, with the rest looked up from reference TRBV7-9 and TRBJ2-6, is DTGVSQNPRHKITKRGQNVTFRCDPISEHNRLYWYRQTLGQGPEFLTYFQNEAQLEKSRLLSDRFSAERPKGSFSTLEIQRTEQGDSAMYLCASTMEANGANVLTFGAGSRLTVL.

This clone was seen a single time. The J gene is TRBJ2-3, the V gene TRBV25-1; 7 nucleotides align to TRBD1. The CDR3 spans 14 residues. Trimming removed 6 bases from V and 0 bases from J; junction bases left unmatched: 3. The V gene's germline CDR1 is MGHDK and CDR2 SYGVNS. CDR3 in DNA: TGTGCCAGCAGGAACAGGGGTAGCACAGATACGCAGTATTTT. It specifies CASRNRGSTDTQYF.

The DNA of the CDR3 is TGTGCCAGCAGCTTAGGGACAGGGAAAGCAGATACGCAGTATTTT. It translates to CASSLGTGKADTQYF. The chain uses TRBV7-6 and TRBJ2-3; 8 bases agree with TRBD1. The ends lost 1 base at V and 4 bases at J; junction bases unmatched: 4. Per germline, CDR1 SGHVS and CDR2 FNYEAQ. This CDR3 spans 15 amino acids.

This chain uses TRBV5-4 with TRBJ2-1; 9 bases are shared with TRBD1. Germline V CDR1 and CDR2: SGHNT, YYREEE (reference sequence). The trim removed 4 bases at V and 1 base at J, leaving 3 bases unmatched. This CDR3 is 15 amino acids long. The CDR3 DNA reads TGTGCCAGCAGCCCAGGACAGGGGTCCTACAATGAGCAGTTCTTC. Protein: CASSPGQGSYNEQFF.

The chain carries TRBV19 and TRBJ2-1; 9 positions match TRBD1. Germline CDR1 is LNHDA and CDR2 is SQIVND (reference sequence). The trim removed 7 bases at V and 9 bases at J, leaving 10 bases unmatched. There are 14 residues in the CDR3. Here the CDR3 DNA reads TGTGCCAGTACACGGGACAGGGTGCAGGGTGAGCAGTTCTTC. It codes for CASTRDRVQGEQFF.

This clone has only a few counts. The chain employs TRBV7-9 and TRBJ1-1; D not certain. The V gene's germline CDR1 is SEHNR and CDR2 FQNEAQ (reference sequence). V was clipped by 5 bases and J by 6 bases, with 10 bases between them. This CDR3 contains 12 residues. The CDR3 DNA reads TGTGCCAGCAGCCCGGTCCTGGCTGAAGCTTTCTTT. This translates into CASSPVLAEAFF.

The V call is TRBV9, the J call TRBJ2-7; tentative D call: TRBD1 (7 bases). Trimming took 6 bases from V and 3 from J, leaving 13 bases between them. Germline CDR1 is SGDLS and CDR2 is YYNGEE. This CDR3 region has 13 residues. Here the CDR3 DNA reads TGTGCCAGCACCGGGCGGGACAGCTACGAGCAGTACTTC. As protein: CASTGRDSYEQYF.